A single sample is the source of the 21 T cell receptor beta chains below, sequenced in a study of T-cell reconstitution after alpha-beta-depleted transplantation in children. Researchers prepared the TCRbeta library using unique molecular identifiers, the study reports. TCRdb re-derived calls from the PCR reads in MiXCR, one entry per CDR3 protein. The sample lists approximately 170,000 distinct CDR3 sequences; around 10% were seen once. The specimen was PBMCs, collected before TCRalphabeta/CD19-depleted stem cell transplant. These receptors all come from a boy aged 2 to 10 with acute myeloid leukemia, due to receive a stem cell transplant.

This clonotype was picked up one time. The chain uses TRBV3-1 and TRBJ2-7; D uncertain. The CDR3 is made up of 17 amino acids. Germline CDR1 reads LGHDT; CDR2 reads YNNKEL (reference sequence). The germline V and J ends were trimmed by 11 bases and 2 bases, with 28 bases remaining between them. This chain's CDR3 is CASTQAPPGDFPYEQYF. DNA for the CDR3: TGTGCCTCCACCCAAGCCCCCCCCGGAGACTTCCCCTACGAGCAGTACTTC.

There are many counts of this clonotype. This chain joins TRBV7-2 and TRBJ2-3; 8 bases line up with TRBD1. Per the germline V gene, CDR1 is SGHTA and CDR2 is FQGNSA. Trimming at V came to 5 bases and at J to 0 bases, leaving 10 bases not matched to a gene. The CDR3 is 17 residues long. The CDR3 coding sequence is TGTGCCAGCAGCCAATTAAGGCAGGGGGCTAGCACAGATACGCAGTATTTT. Amino acids: CASSQLRQGASTDTQYF.

In this sample, this clonotype turned up many times. J is TRBJ1-4 and V is TRBV3-1; 8 nucleotides line up with TRBD1. Trimming cost V 4 bases and J 7 bases; bases outside gene matches: 8. The CDR3 is 15 amino acids. The germline V gene has CDR1 LGHDT and CDR2 YNNKEL (reference sequence). The CDR3 sequence: CASSRSTGEGEKLFF. The DNA of the CDR3 is TGTGCCAGCAGCCGATCGACAGGGGAAGGTGAAAAACTGTTTTTT.

In regard to this clonotype: Since a much larger clone is just one base distant, this may be a read error. The genes are TRBV4-1 and TRBJ2-2, with no clear D. Trimming stripped 6 bases from V and 5 bases from J, with 16 bases between. Germline V CDR1 and CDR2: MGHRA, YSYEKL. The CDR3 consists of 15 residues. The CDR3 bases are TGCGCCAGCAGTAACTTAGTGGCTAAAACCGGGGAGCTGTTTTTT. Encoded protein: CASSNLVAKTGELFF.

This clonotype has a count of ten or more. The gene calls are TRBV5-1 and TRBJ1-1; the match to TRBD1 covers 7 bases. In germline, CDR1 is SGHRS, CDR2 YFSETQ. This CDR3 has 14 residues. The junction had 6 bases not matched to a gene; V was cut back by 4 bases and J by 3 bases. CDR3 in DNA: TGCGCCAGCAGCGGGGACAGTGTAGACACTGAAGCTTTCTTT. It encodes CASSGDSVDTEAFF.

This clonotype came up many times. The chain has TRBV5-1 and TRBJ2-1, with TRBD2 identical over 9 bases. V was clipped by 2 bases and J by 7 bases; unmatched bases: 4. Germline V gives CDR1 SGHRS, CDR2 YFSETQ. This CDR3 is built from 14 residues. As DNA, the CDR3 is TGCGCCAGCAGCTTTAGCGGGAGCGGGAATGAGCAGTTCTTC. This encodes CASSFSGSGNEQFF. The full variable domain, completed using reference TRBV5-1 and TRBJ2-1, is KAGVTQTPRYLIKTRGQQVTLSCSPISGHRSVSWYQQTPGQGLQFLFEYFSETQRNKGNFPGRFSGRQFSNSRSEMNVSTLELGDSALYLCASSFSGSGNEQFFGPGTRLTVL.

This clonotype was seen many times. The gene calls are TRBV20-1 and TRBJ1-4; the D gene is possibly TRBD1 (6 bases). The germline gives CDR1 DFQATT, CDR2 SNEGSKA (reference sequence). This CDR3 has 14 residues. V was trimmed by 3 bases and J by 2 bases, leaving 10 bases between them. CDR3 amino acids: CSASKRGTNEKLFF. CDR3 sequence (DNA): TGCAGTGCTAGTAAGAGGGGGACTAATGAAAAACTGTTTTTT.

On this clonotype itself: A much larger clone differs by one base, so this may be a read error. The J gene is TRBJ1-2, the V gene TRBV20-1; D is perhaps TRBD1 (6 bases). This CDR3 spans 12 amino acids. Germline V gene lookup returns CDR1 DFQATT and CDR2 SNEGSKA (reference sequence). The CDR3 is CSATTGGYGDTF. The CDR3 region has the DNA TGCAGTGCCACGACAGGAGGCTATGGCGACACCTTC.

This clonotype was seen many times. This chain joins TRBV27 and TRBJ1-2; tentative D call: TRBD1 (5 bases). Per the germline V gene, CDR1 is MNHEY and CDR2 is SMNVEV (reference sequence). The V and J ends lost 3 bases and 2 bases respectively, with 10 bases between them. This CDR3 is 14 amino acids long. CDR3 sequence (DNA): TGTGCCAGCAGTTTTTCTGGGGGAAACTATGGCTACACCTTC. Its translation is CASSFSGGNYGYTF.

The chain carries TRBV19 and TRBJ1-2, with TRBD1 identical over 8 bases. From germline, CDR1 is LNHDA and CDR2 SQIVND (reference sequence). The V gene end was trimmed by 10 bases and the J gene end by 5 bases; junction bases not matched to a gene: 3. The CDR3 loop spans 11 amino acids. CDR3: CATTGGYGYTF. DNA for the CDR3: TGTGCCACCACAGGGGGTTATGGCTACACCTTC.

This clonotype has ten or more counts. The V gene is TRBV6-5, the J gene TRBJ1-4, with D uncertain. Between the trimmed V and J ends, which lost 3 bases and 8 bases, there was a span of 13 bases. The germline V gene has CDR1 MNHEY and CDR2 SVGAGI. The CDR3 has 14 residues. This chain's CDR3 is CASSYISPSEKLFF. CDR3 nucleotides: TGTGCCAGCAGTTATATATCCCCGTCCGAAAAACTGTTTTTT.

This clonotype came up many times. The chain links TRBV20-1 to TRBJ2-3; D might be TRBD1 (6 bases). This CDR3 has 14 amino acids. The germline V and J ends were trimmed by 3 bases and 4 bases, with 14 bases remaining between them. Germline V gives CDR1 DFQATT, CDR2 SNEGSKA (reference sequence). The CDR3 region is CSASPGTFADTQYF. Written as DNA, the CDR3 is TGCAGTGCTAGCCCTGGGACATTCGCAGATACGCAGTATTTT.

This clonotype was seen many times. J is TRBJ1-4 and V is TRBV27; D remains ambiguous. V was shortened by 5 bases and J by 7 bases, with 20 bases between the two germline ends. CDR3 size: 16 residues. Germline loops: CDR1 MNHEY, CDR2 SMNVEV (reference sequence). The CDR3 reads CASSLIGRAGSEKLFF. The DNA of the CDR3 is TGTGCCAGCAGTCTTATCGGGAGAGCTGGGAGTGAAAAACTGTTTTTT.

This clonotype was found many times. This chain uses TRBV24-1 with TRBJ2-1, with 11 bases that match TRBD2. CDR1 is KGHDR, CDR2 SFDVKD, per germline. With 4 bases clipped from V and 0 bases from J, the junction kept 4 bases outside the gene matches. CDR3 length: 17 residues. CDR3 nucleotides: TGTGCCACCAGTGACACTGGACTAGCGGGCTCCTACAATGAGCAGTTCTTC. Translating gives CATSDTGLAGSYNEQFF.

This clonotype was observed many times. The chain uses TRBV12-3 or TRBV12-4 and TRBJ2-7; D gene uncertain. The ends were cut back, 4 bases at V and 4 bases at J, with 8 bases in the middle. This CDR3 region has 12 residues. CDR3 region: CASSYQGYEQYV. As DNA, the CDR3 is TGTGCCAGCAGTTACCAAGGATACGAGCAGTACGTC.

In this sample, this clonotype turned up many times. This rearrangement joins TRBV5-1 to TRBJ2-1, with 15 bases lining up with TRBD2. The length of the CDR3 is 19 residues. Per the germline V gene, CDR1 is SGHRS and CDR2 is YFSETQ. J gave up 6 bases and V 4 bases, and 14 bases lay outside the gene matches. The CDR3 region has the DNA TGCGCCAGCAGCCTGACGGGACTAGCGGGGGGTTATCCTGGCAATGAGCAGTTCTTC. This translates into CASSLTGLAGGYPGNEQFF.

J is TRBJ1-2 and V is TRBV27; TRBD1 agrees at 11 bases. The CDR3 totals 14 residues. The germline CDR1 and CDR2 sequences are MNHEY and SMNVEV (reference sequence). Germline trimming cut 6 bases from V and 4 bases from J; bases unmatched to any gene: 4. The CDR3 DNA is TGTGCCAGCAGGGGACAGGGGGACTTCTATGGCTACACCTTC. Translating gives CASRGQGDFYGYTF.

This clonotype was found many times. The chain recombines TRBV3-1 with TRBJ2-7; 9 nucleotides agree with TRBD2. CDR3 length: 15 amino acids. Trimming cost V 1 base and J 3 bases; bases outside gene matches: 4. CDR1 and CDR2 (germline): LGHDT, YNNKEL (reference sequence). CDR3 nucleotides: TGTGCCAGCAGCCAAGTTGGAGCGGGGGGCTACGAGCAGTACTTC. It codes for CASSQVGAGGYEQYF.

The sample holds many counts of this clonotype. The chain recombines TRBV7-2 with TRBJ1-6; D call uncertain. V lost 1 base, J lost 8 bases, and 6 bases lay in between. Germline lookup yields CDR1 SGHTA and CDR2 FQGNSA. The CDR3 covers 13 residues. The CDR3 coding sequence is TGTGCCAGCAGCTTAGAAGGCTATTCACCCCTCCACTTT. Its protein is CASSLEGYSPLHF.

This clonotype was detected many times. The chain's CDR3 is CSVGRSTDTQYF. The CDR3 DNA sequence: TGCAGCGTCGGACGGAGCACAGATACGCAGTATTTT. The chain links TRBV29-1 to TRBJ2-3, with D unclear. The CDR3 is 12 residues long. The V gene's germline CDR1 is SQVTM and CDR2 ANQGSEA. Trimming cost V 6 bases and J 0 bases, with 7 bases left between them.

There are many counts of this clonotype. V gene TRBV11-1 combines with J gene TRBJ1-1; 8 bases are shared with TRBD1. Germline values: CDR1 SGHAT, CDR2 FQDESV (reference sequence). CDR3 length: 19 amino acids. The junction had 17 bases not matched to a gene; V was cut back by 1 base and J by 4 bases. CDR3 residues: CASSLEVGRGLVTGTEAFF. The CDR3 DNA reads TGTGCCAGCAGCTTAGAGGTTGGCAGGGGGCTTGTTACGGGCACTGAAGCTTTCTTT.